This T cell receptor beta chain was retrieved from a study of CD8 T cells in Susac syndrome. Study as a whole: Eight or nine of the sequenced Susac syndrome patients were in remission, and five or six had active disease.

A quantity of about 0.45 to 1 ug RNA underwent reverse transcription using random hexamers. The authors amplified TCR beta CDR3 across 54 Vbeta and 13 Jbeta using immunoSEQ multiplex PCR. MiXCR was run by TCRdb on the immunoSEQ multiplex PCR reads, yielding one entry per CDR3 protein. The table includes about 240,000 distinct CDR3 sequences, 96% detected once. This receptor was taken from a human donor with Susac syndrome. Sequenced input: CD4+ T cells from PBMCs.

DNA for the CDR3: TGCAGCGTTGAAGAAGGGGGGGCGCAGGGCTACACCTTC. It yields the protein CSVEEGGAQGYTF. The rearrangement links TRBV29-1 to TRBJ1-2; D is perhaps TRBD1 (6 bases). Per the germline V gene, CDR1 is SQVTM and CDR2 is ANQGSEA. The CDR3 is 13 amino acids. Trimming cost V 0 bases and J 8 bases, with 13 bases left between them. Supplemented by reference TRBV29-1 and TRBJ1-2, the full variable domain reads SAVISQKPSRDICQRGTSLTIQCQVDSQVTMMFWYRQQPGQSLTLIATANQGSEATYESGFVIDKFPISRPNLTFSTLTVSNMSPEDSSIYLCSVEEGGAQGYTFGSGTRLTVV.